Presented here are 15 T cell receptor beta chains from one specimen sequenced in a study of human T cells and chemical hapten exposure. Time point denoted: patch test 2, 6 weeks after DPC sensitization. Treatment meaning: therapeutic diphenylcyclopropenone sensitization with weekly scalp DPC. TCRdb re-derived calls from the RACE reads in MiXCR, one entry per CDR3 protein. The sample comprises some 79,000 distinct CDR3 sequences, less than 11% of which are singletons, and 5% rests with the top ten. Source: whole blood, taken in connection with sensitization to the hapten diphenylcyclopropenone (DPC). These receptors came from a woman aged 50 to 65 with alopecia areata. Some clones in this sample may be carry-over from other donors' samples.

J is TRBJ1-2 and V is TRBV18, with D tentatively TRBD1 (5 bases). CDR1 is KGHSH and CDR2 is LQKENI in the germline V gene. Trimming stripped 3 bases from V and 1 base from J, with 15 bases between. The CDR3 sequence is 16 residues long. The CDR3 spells CASSPLYQGDNYGYTF. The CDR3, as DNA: TGTGCCAGCTCACCTTTATACCAAGGGGATAACTATGGCTACACCTTC.

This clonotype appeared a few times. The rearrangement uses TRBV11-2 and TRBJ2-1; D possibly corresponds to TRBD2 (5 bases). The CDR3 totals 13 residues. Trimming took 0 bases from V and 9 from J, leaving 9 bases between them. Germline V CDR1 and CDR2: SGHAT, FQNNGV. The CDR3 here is CASSLEAGTEQFF. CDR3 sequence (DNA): TGTGCCAGCAGCTTAGAGGCGGGCACTGAGCAGTTCTTC.

CDR3 nucleotides: TGTGCCAGCAGCTTGCCGGGACAGGGGAGTAACGAGCAGTTCTTC. Translation: CASSLPGQGSNEQFF. This rearrangement joins TRBV5-4 to TRBJ2-1, with 10 bases matching TRBD1. J was trimmed by 10 bases and V by 1 base; bases with no gene match: 8. Germline CDR1 and CDR2: SGHNT and YYREEE (reference sequence). The length of the CDR3 is 15 residues.

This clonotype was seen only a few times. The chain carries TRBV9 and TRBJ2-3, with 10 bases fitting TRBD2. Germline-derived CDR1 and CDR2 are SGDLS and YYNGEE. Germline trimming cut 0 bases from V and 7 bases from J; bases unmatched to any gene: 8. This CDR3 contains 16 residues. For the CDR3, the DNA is TGTGCCAGCAGCGTAGCGGCTAGCGGGAGTCCCCATACGCAGTATTTT. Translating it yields CASSVAASGSPHTQYF.

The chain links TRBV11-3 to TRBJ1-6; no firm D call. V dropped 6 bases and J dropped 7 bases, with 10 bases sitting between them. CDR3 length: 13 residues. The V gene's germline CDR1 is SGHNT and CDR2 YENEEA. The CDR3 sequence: CASSREFNSPLHF. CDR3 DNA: TGTGCCAGCAGTCGGGAATTCAATTCACCCCTCCACTTT.

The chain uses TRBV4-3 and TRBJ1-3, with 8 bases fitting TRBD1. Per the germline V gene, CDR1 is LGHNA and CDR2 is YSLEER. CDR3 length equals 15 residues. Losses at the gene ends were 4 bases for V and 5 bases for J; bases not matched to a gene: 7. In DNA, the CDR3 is TGCGCCAGCAGCCCGTCACGGACAGGGAGAAACACCATATATTTT. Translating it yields CASSPSRTGRNTIYF.

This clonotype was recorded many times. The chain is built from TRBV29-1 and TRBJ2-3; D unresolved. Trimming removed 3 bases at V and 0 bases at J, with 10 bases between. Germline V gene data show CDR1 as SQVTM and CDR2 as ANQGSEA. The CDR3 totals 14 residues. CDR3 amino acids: CSVELDGSTDTQYF. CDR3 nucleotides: TGCAGCGTTGAGCTGGATGGGAGCACAGATACGCAGTATTTT.

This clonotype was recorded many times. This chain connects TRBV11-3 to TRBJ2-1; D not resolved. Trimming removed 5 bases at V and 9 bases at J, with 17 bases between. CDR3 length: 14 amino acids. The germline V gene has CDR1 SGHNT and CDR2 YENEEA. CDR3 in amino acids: CASSMSRVGAEQFF. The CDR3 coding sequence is TGTGCCAGCAGCATGTCTAGGGTAGGAGCTGAGCAGTTCTTC.

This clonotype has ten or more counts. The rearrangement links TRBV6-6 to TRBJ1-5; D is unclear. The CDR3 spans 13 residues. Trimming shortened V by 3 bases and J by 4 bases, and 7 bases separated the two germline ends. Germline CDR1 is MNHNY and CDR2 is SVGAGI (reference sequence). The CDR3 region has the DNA TGTGCCAGCAGTTATTACGGGAATCAGCCCCAGCATTTT. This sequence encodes CASSYYGNQPQHF.

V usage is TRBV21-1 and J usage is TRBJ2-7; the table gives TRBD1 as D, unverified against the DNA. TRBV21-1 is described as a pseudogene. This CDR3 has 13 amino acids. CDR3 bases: TGTGCCATCCCGGGACAGGGTAACTACGAGCAGTACTTC. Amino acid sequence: CAIPGQGNYEQYF.

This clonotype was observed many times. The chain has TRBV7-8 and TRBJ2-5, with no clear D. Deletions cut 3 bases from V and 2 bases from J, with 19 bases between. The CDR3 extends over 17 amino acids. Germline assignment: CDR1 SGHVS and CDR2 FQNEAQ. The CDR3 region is CASSFESSANKQETQYF. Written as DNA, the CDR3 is TGTGCCAGCAGCTTTGAGTCCTCGGCAAACAAGCAAGAGACCCAGTACTTC.

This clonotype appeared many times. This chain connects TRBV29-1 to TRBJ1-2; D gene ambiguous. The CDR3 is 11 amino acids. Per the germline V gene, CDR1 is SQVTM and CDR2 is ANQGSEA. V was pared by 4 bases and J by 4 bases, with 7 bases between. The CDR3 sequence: CSVGAGYGYTF. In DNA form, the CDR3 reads TGCAGCGTTGGGGCAGGCTATGGCTACACCTTC.

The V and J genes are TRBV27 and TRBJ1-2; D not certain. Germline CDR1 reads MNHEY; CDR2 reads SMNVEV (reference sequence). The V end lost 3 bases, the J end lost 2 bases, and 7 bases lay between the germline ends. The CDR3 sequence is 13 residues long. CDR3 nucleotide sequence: TGTGCCAGCAGTTTGGGTCGGAACTATGGCTACACCTTC. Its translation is CASSLGRNYGYTF.

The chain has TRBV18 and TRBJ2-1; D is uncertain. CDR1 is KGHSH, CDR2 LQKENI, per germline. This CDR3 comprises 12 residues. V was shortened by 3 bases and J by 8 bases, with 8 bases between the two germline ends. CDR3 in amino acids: CASSPNRYEQFF. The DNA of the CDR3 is TGTGCCAGCTCACCGAATCGTTATGAGCAGTTCTTC.

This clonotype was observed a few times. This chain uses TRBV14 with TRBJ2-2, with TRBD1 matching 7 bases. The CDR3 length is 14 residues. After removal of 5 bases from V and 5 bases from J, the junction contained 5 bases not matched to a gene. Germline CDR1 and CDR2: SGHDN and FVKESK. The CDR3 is CASSIQQGTGELFF. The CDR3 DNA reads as TGTGCCAGCAGCATCCAACAGGGGACCGGGGAGCTGTTTTTT.